This T cell receptor (beta chain) was found in a study of blood T cells in healthy people across ages. The second PCR ran about 6 to 12 cycles with a sample-barcoded 5' primer and J-beta primers. TCRdb called the 5' RACE reads again in MiXCR, with one record for every CDR3 protein. The sample comprises about 680,000 distinct CDR3 sequences, approximately 50% of which are singletons, and about a third rests with the top ten. CDR1 is MDHEN, CDR2 SYDVKM, per germline. V was shortened by 1 base and J by 11 bases, with 23 bases between the two germline ends. The length of the CDR3 is 16 residues. This clonotype was sampled from a woman in her sixties in good health. Sequenced input: blood. This rearrangement joins TRBV28 to TRBJ2-5, with D possibly being TRBD1 (5 bases). The CDR3 coding sequence is TGTGCCAGCAGTTTATTTGGGGCAGGAACCCACAATGAGCAGTACTTC. Amino acid sequence: CASSLFGAGTHNEQYF.